The 6 T cell receptor beta chains listed next were all sequenced from one sample in a study of T cell responses to AZD1222 COVID-19 vaccine. The protocol was immunoSEQ multiplex PCR, while the TCRdb copy is restricted to in-frame clones and leaves out a portion. The sample yields about 140,000 clones, roughly 90% seen once. The material sequenced was peripheral blood, taken on day 0 of AZD1222 vaccination. The receptors were gathered from an adult in good health.

The chain employs TRBV5-4 and TRBJ1-5; TRBD1 matches at 10 bases. The junction had 10 bases not matched to a gene; V was cut back by 1 base and J by 9 bases. Germline assignment: CDR1 SGHNT and CDR2 YYREEE (reference sequence). This CDR3 has 16 residues. The DNA for the CDR3 is TGTGCCAGCAGCTTGTCCGGGACAGGGGCCCAGGGGCCCCAGCATTTT. It codes for CASSLSGTGAQGPQHF. Variable domain in full (rest from reference TRBV5-4 and TRBJ1-5): ETGVTQSPTHLIKTRGQQVTLRCSSQSGHNTVSWYQQALGQGPQFIFQYYREEENGRGNFPPRFSGLQFPNYSSELNVNALELDDSALYLCASSLSGTGAQGPQHFGDGTRLSIL.

The V gene is TRBV7-8, the J gene TRBJ2-1; TRBD2 aligns across 9 bases. CDR1 is SGHVS and CDR2 is FQNEAQ in the germline V gene. J lost 0 bases, V lost 0 bases, and 0 bases had no gene match. The CDR3 consists of 16 residues. The CDR3 sequence is CASSLASGSSYNEQFF. The CDR3 coding sequence is TGTGCCAGCAGCTTAGCTAGCGGGAGCTCCTACAATGAGCAGTTCTTC.

V is TRBV7-9 and J is TRBJ2-7; the D gene is possibly TRBD1 (6 bases). Germline V gives CDR1 SEHNR, CDR2 FQNEAQ (reference sequence). CDR3 size: 14 residues. With 5 bases removed from V and 3 bases from J, the gap between germline ends came to 14 bases. The CDR3 sequence is CASSPEDRIYEQYF. The DNA of the CDR3 is TGTGCCAGCAGCCCTGAGGACAGAATCTACGAGCAGTACTTC.

The gene calls are TRBV11-2 and TRBJ1-1, with 9 bases lining up with TRBD1. CDR1 is SGHAT and CDR2 is FQNNGV in the germline V gene. This CDR3 spans 14 amino acids. V lost 4 bases to trimming and J lost 4 bases; unmatched junction nucleotides: 4. The DNA of the CDR3 is TGTGCCAGCAGCTCTACAGGGGGCCTCACTGAAGCTTTCTTT. This sequence encodes CASSSTGGLTEAFF.

V and J are TRBV5-1 and TRBJ2-2, with TRBD2 identical over 10 bases. From germline, CDR1 is SGHRS and CDR2 YFSETQ. The length of the CDR3 is 15 residues. V was pared by 2 bases and J by 6 bases, with 4 bases of the junction left unmatched. In nucleotides, the CDR3 is TGCGCCAGCAGCTTAAGCGGGAGGGGGTCCGGGGAGCTGTTTTTT. It is translated as CASSLSGRGSGELFF. Supplemented by reference TRBV5-1 and TRBJ2-2, the full variable domain reads KAGVTQTPRYLIKTRGQQVTLSCSPISGHRSVSWYQQTPGQGLQFLFEYFSETQRNKGNFPGRFSGRQFSNSRSEMNVSTLELGDSALYLCASSLSGRGSGELFFGEGSRLTVL.

The V gene is TRBV11-2, the J gene TRBJ2-1, with D possibly matching TRBD2 (6 bases). Per germline, CDR1 SGHAT and CDR2 FQNNGV. This CDR3 is built from 15 residues. The V gene lost 5 bases and the J gene lost 3 bases, with 14 bases spanning the gap. In nucleotides, the CDR3 is TGTGCCAGCAGCGCTTTAGCGGCCAGCTACAATGAGCAGTTCTTC. This sequence encodes CASSALAASYNEQFF.